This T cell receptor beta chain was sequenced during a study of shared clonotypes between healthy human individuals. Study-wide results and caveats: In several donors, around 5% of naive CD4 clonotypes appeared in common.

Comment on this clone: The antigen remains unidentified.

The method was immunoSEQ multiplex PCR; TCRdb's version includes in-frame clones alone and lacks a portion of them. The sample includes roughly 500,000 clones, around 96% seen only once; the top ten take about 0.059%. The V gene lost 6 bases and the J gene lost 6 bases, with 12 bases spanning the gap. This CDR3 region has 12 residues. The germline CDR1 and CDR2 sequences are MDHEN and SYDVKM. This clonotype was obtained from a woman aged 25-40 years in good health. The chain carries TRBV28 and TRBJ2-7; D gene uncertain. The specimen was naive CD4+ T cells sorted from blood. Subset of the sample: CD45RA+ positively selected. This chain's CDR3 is CASRSAGSEQYF. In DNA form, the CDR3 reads TGTGCCAGCAGGAGTGCCGGATCCGAGCAGTACTTC.